The rows below give T cell receptor beta chains drawn from one sample of a study of human T cells and chemical hapten exposure. From the RACE reads, TCRdb called clonotypes with MiXCR, one entry per CDR3 protein. Here the sample spans fewer than 500,000 distinct CDR3 sequences, 4% to 5.5% being singletons. The material was whole blood, obtained in connection with sensitization to the hapten diphenylcyclopropenone (DPC). These receptor sequences come from a woman in her forties or fifties with alopecia areata. Some clones in this sample may be carry-over from other donors' samples. The CDR3 runs from the conserved cysteine through the conserved F or W. Each record gives: clone size, D gene, J gene, V gene, CDR3 DNA, CDR3 protein. A D gene is named only where the DNA matches it firmly. Clone size is stated in some rows and not others, as once, few, many or a class when expanded.

many	-	TRBJ2-7	TRBV5-4	TGTGCCAGCAGCTTGGCTGGTCAATACGAGCAGTACTTC	CASSLAGQYEQYF
-	-	TRBJ1-1	TRBV29-1	TGCAGCGTTGGGAGGCTGATGAACACTGAAGCTTTCTTT	CSVGRLMNTEAFF
few	-	TRBJ2-7	TRBV12-3/TRBV12-4	TGTGCCAGCAGTTTAGGGTTCGAATACGAGCAGTACTTC	CASSLGFEYEQYF
many	TRBD1	TRBJ1-1	TRBV24-1	TGTGCCACAACGGACAGGCTTAACACTGAAGCTTTCTTT	CATTDRLNTEAFF
many	-	TRBJ1-1	TRBV7-2	TGTGCCAGCGGAAATCAGGTGAACACTGAAGCTTTCTTT	CASGNQVNTEAFF
many	-	TRBJ2-7	TRBV29-1	TGCAGCGCCGAGACGTACCCCTACGAGCAGTACTTC	CSAETYPYEQYF
few	TRBD2	TRBJ2-3	TRBV27	TGTGCCAGCAGGCACACCTGGACTAGCGGGAGTACAGATACGCAGTATTTT	CASRHTWTSGSTDTQYF
many	-	TRBJ2-5	TRBV5-6	TGTGCCAGCAGCTCCCAGGGGTTCCAAGAGACCCAGTACTTC	CASSSQGFQETQYF
many	-	TRBJ2-1	TRBV6-1	TGTGCCAGCAGTACCACTAGGACCGCCTACAATGAGCAGTTCTTC	CASSTTRTAYNEQFF
many	-	TRBJ2-3	TRBV2	TGTGCCAGCAGTGCCAGACAGACAACCACAGATACGCAGTATTTT	CASSARQTTTDTQYF
few	TRBD1	TRBJ1-2	TRBV7-9	TGTGCCAGCAGCTTGACCGGGACAGACTCTAACTATGGCTACACCTTC	CASSLTGTDSNYGYTF
-	-	TRBJ1-2	TRBV13	TGTGCCAGCAGCCAGGGGTTTCCTAACTATGGCTACACCTTC	CASSQGFPNYGYTF
few	TRBD2	TRBJ2-7	TRBV6-5	TGTGCCAGCAGGCCCGGGACTAGAACCCACGAGCAGTACTTC	CASRPGTRTHEQYF
few	TRBD1	TRBJ2-7	TRBV20-1	TGCAGTGCGTCCGCCGGGACAGACTCCTACGAGCAGTACTTC	CSASAGTDSYEQYF
-	-	TRBJ2-7	TRBV19	TGTGCCAGTAGTATTCTCCTGGACAGGGAAGGCGGGGGGCCTCCCTACGAGCAGTACTTC	CASSILLDREGGGPPYEQYF
-	TRBD2	TRBJ2-3	TRBV20-1	TGCAGTGCTCAGCGGACTAGCGGGAGGGGCCCAGATACGCAGTATTTT	CSAQRTSGRGPDTQYF
many	TRBD1	TRBJ1-1	TRBV4-3	TGCGCCAGCAGCCGGACAGGGAACACTGAAGCTTTCTTT	CASSRTGNTEAFF
-	-	TRBJ1-6	TRBV5-8	TGTGCCAGCAGCTTGGCACCCCTCCACTTT	CASSLAPLHF
-	TRBD1	TRBJ2-5	TRBV4-1	TGCGCCAGCAGGAGGGACAGGGTCGGGCAAGAGACCCAGTACTTC	CASRRDRVGQETQYF
many	-	TRBJ1-1	TRBV29-1	TGCAGCGCTGCGCCCACCACTGAAGCTTTCTTT	CSAAPTTEAFF
many	-	TRBJ2-7	TRBV5-1	TGCGCCAGCAGCTCCACAGGGTACTACGAGCAGTACTTC	CASSSTGYYEQYF
many	-	TRBJ1-4	TRBV7-6	TGTGCCAGCAGGGAGGACGCAACTAATGAAAAACTGTTTTTT	CASREDATNEKLFF
many	-	TRBJ2-7	TRBV12-3/TRBV12-4	TGTGCCAGCAGTTCCGGGAGTTACGAGAACGAGCAGTACTTC	CASSSGSYENEQYF
few	-	TRBJ1-2	TRBV5-1	TGCGCCAGCAGCTTGGAGGACCACAATGGCTACACCTTC	CASSLEDHNGYTF
few	-	TRBJ2-3	TRBV4-3	TGCGCCAGCAGCCAAGAACAGCGGGTGGCAGATACGCAGTATTTT	CASSQEQRVADTQYF
few	-	TRBJ2-1	TRBV12-3/TRBV12-4	TGTGCCAGCAGTTTCGCGGGACCAGGGGAACAGTTCTTC	CASSFAGPGEQFF
many	-	TRBJ1-1	TRBV27	TGTGCCAGCAAGACGAACACTGAAGCTTTCTTT	CASKTNTEAFF
-	-	TRBJ2-1	TRBV30	TGTGCCTGGAGTTCTACCCTCATCGATGAGCAGTTCTTC	CAWSSTLIDEQFF
many	-	TRBJ1-5	TRBV6-5	TGTGCCAGCAGTTACGGGGTAACGCAGCCCCAGCATTTT	CASSYGVTQPQHF
many	TRBD1	TRBJ1-3	TRBV4-2	TGTGCCAGCAGCCAGACTATTCCGGGACAGAAGTTTTTCTCTGGAAACACCATATATTTT	CASSQTIPGQKFFSGNTIYF
many	-	TRBJ1-3	TRBV20-1	TGCAGTGCTAGAGATTCCGCCCTGGGAGCTGGAAACACCATATATTTT	CSARDSALGAGNTIYF